This entry is about one TCR beta chain. This clone was seen just once. What this receptor recognizes is not known. No base quality values were provided; no much bigger clone lies one nucleotide off. The immunoSEQ Assay, a bias-controlled multiplex PCR, was used to amplify TCRbeta CDR3 regions from genomic DNA. The study's own analysis went as follows. Nucleated cell counts per sample were estimated from amplification of reference gene primers within the assay. To quantify the absolute abundance of each unique TCRbeta CDR3 rearrangement, sequence reads were collapsed and filtered. For each sample, productive Simpson clonality was calculated as the square root of Simpson's diversity index across productive rearrangements. TCRdb re-hosts the immuneACCESS table, in-frame sequences only. Its copies lack some clones; in the studies checked, an unresolved V gene accounts for under half of them, and the cause for the rest is not known. V, J and clone size derive from that table, while D and trimming were established from the DNA sequence. Counted in this sample were 300,000 or so clones; roughly 90% of them appeared once. The ten biggest clones cover around 2.6% of the sample.

The data were obtained in a study of blood T cell repertoires in COVID-19 (dated by TCRdb to 2018 to 2020). About the study as a whole: The collaborator samples originated in the United States, Italy and Spain and spanned the acute and convalescent phases of COVID-19. The prospective study material was composed of cDNA or gDNA derived from T cells, B-cell-depleted T cells, or PBMCs. Deeply sampled blood TCRbeta repertoires from subjects exposed to, actively infected with, or recovered from COVID-19 were included in the dataset. A freely available public database, intended as a resource for researchers studying the immune response to SARS-CoV-2, is where the repertoires were released. The samples were drawn from the first 160 participants of the ongoing ImmuneRACE study and from over a thousand subjects provided by 6 global collaborators. The sample metadata nearly always contained a de-identified subject ID, COVID-19 status, age in years and sex. Where available, HLA class I and class II types were taken from metadata supplied by the sample provider and were not determined by assay-based typing. What the work shows at the level of the full study, not this receptor alone: The quantity of clinical and demographic metadata differed by source and by participant and was supplied without curation.

In the prospective study, participants were 18 to 89 years old, resided in 24 geographic areas of the United States, and were enrolled through a virtual design. Cohort assignment in the prospective study relied on participant-reported clinical history from a screening survey and a study questionnaire. For ImmuneRACE Cohort 3, a participant was defined as recovered based on two consecutive negative NP/OP PCR tests, clearance by a healthcare professional, or resolution of symptoms. In the prospective study, mobile phlebotomists collected whole blood, serum and a nasopharyngeal or oropharyngeal swab from each participant. Additional blood draws and questionnaires over an approximately 2-month period could optionally be provided by prospective study participants. Before DNA extraction, blood samples from the prospective study were shipped at room temperature or frozen. V is pruned by 2 bases and J by 2 bases, leaving 7 bases of the junction without a gene match. Inclusive of the bounding cysteine and phenylalanine, the CDR3 is 15 residues long. CDR3 DNA only is kept here, 45 bases in frame from base 1. CDR1 SQVTM and CDR2 ANQGSEA were looked up in the germline V gene.

The chain is encoded by TRBV29-1 joined to TRBJ2-7, with 9 bases in between that match TRBD2. The sequenced material came from PBMCs or T cells enriched from blood (not recorded which). The TCR sequence derives from a man in his fifties or sixties who had recovered from COVID-19. The DNA is as follows: TGCAGCGTTGAAATGAGCGGGAGGCCAACCTACGAGCAGTACTTC. Translated, it gives CSVEMSGRPTYEQYF.